This TCR beta chain was captured in a study of cytomegalovirus exposure and HLA in healthy donors. Primers: 60 Vbeta forward and 13 Jbeta reverse. Sequencing used immunoSEQ multiplex PCR; TCRdb keeps in-frame clones, though not all of them. Of around 120,000 clones listed, about 76% are singletons. V gave up 5 bases and J gave up 6 bases, with 14 bases separating them. The CDR3 is made up of 14 amino acids. Germline V gene sequence: CDR1 MNHEY, CDR2 SVGAGI. The sequence derives from a man aged 18-30 years in good health and CMV-seronegative. The V gene is TRBV6-5, the J gene TRBJ2-4; TRBD2 might be the D (6 bases). Specimen: PBMCs. The CDR3 spells CASSPPMGGNIQYF. CDR3 DNA sequence: TGTGCCAGCAGTCCCCCTATGGGAGGAAACATTCAGTACTTC.